This TCR beta chain derives from a study of blood T cell repertoires in COVID-19. Across the study: PBMCs, B-cell-depleted T cells, or T cells were the source of the cDNA or gDNA that made up the material.

Per germline, CDR1 SGDLS and CDR2 YYNGEE. Trimming removed 0 bases from V and 3 bases from J, with 12 bases in between. The length of the CDR3 is 16 residues. In the study's own analysis: By means of reference gene primer amplification, nucleated cell counts were estimated. Profiled with immunoSEQ multiplex PCR; TCRdb holds only in-frame clones, not every one. V, J and clone size reflect that table, while D and trimming were determined from the DNA. The table records around 340,000 clones, roughly nine tenths of them present only once. This clone was seen once. Enrolment of Seattle patients took place during active infection, and they were followed longitudinally.

The sample taken for sequencing was peripheral blood. This receptor was identified in a woman aged 55-75 years with COVID-19, enrolled during active disease. The chain links TRBV9 to TRBJ1-4; D possibly corresponds to TRBD1 (5 bases). CDR3 coding DNA: TGTGCCAGCAGCGTAGATCCGGGGGTAGCTAATGAAAAACTGTTTTTT. Protein product: CASSVDPGVANEKLFF.